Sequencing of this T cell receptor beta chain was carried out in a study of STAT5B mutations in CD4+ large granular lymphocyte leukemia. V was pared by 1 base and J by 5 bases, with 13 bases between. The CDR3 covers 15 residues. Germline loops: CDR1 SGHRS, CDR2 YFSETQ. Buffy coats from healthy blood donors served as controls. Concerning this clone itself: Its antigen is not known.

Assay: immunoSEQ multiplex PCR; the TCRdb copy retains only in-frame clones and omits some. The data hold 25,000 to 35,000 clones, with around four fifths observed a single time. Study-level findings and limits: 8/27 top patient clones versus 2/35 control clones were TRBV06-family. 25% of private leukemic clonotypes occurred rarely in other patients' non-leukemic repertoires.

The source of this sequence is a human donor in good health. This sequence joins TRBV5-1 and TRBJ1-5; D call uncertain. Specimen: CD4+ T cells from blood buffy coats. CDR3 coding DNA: TGCGCCAGCAGCTTGCAGTCGTATACAGATCAGCCCCAGCATTTT. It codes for CASSLQSYTDQPQHF.